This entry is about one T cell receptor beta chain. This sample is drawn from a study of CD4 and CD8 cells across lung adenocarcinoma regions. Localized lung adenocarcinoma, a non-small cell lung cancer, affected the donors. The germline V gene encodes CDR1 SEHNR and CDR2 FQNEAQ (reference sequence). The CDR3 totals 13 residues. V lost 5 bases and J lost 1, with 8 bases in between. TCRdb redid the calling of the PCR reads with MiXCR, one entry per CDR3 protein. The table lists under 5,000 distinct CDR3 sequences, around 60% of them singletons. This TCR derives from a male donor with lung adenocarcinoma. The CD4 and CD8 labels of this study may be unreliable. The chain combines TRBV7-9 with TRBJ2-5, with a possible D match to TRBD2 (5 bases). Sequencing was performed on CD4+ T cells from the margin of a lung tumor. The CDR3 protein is CASSLDFQETQYF. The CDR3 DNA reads TGTGCCAGCAGCCTGGACTTCCAAGAGACCCAGTACTTC.